The table lists the clone carrying this TCR beta chain with a few counts. Its antigen is currently unknown. These data are taken from a study of beta chain features in type 1 diabetes. Notes on the study in general: In patients and controls equally, PCR might favor templates that are shorter. Patients showed naive, central memory and Treg TCRB repertoires that appeared more similar than those of healthy donors. Moderate yet significant TCRB CDR3 shortening was seen in Type 1 diabetes patients in all four CD4+ subsets. The VDJ junctions of type 1 diabetes patients carried fewer insertions and more deletions.

Germline V gene lookup returns CDR1 SGHRS and CDR2 YFSETQ. The CDR3 sequence is 17 residues long. Losses at the gene ends were 5 bases for V and 0 bases for J; bases not matched to a gene: 8. Since all of the isolated RNA was reverse transcribed, expressed TCRB transcripts were what got sequenced. Mean read depth for naive, central memory and regulatory T cell samples was approximately 3.57 million reads. This table comes from immunoSEQ multiplex PCR, and its TCRdb copy is limited to in-frame clones, with some not included. Found here are roughly 300,000 clones, around 8.5% of them singletons; the top ten hold about 1%.

The receptor comes from a man between 25 and 39 years old with type 1 diabetes. The chain has TRBV5-1 and TRBJ2-6; 7 bases agree with TRBD2. The specimen sequenced was central memory CD4+ T cells from blood. CDR3 coding DNA: TGCGCCAGCAGTTCGGGACTACAGTTCTCTGGGGCCAACGTCCTGACTTTC. Residues: CASSSGLQFSGANVLTF.